This is a list of T cell receptor beta chains from one sample in a study of T-cell reconstitution after alpha-beta-depleted transplantation in children. TCRdb reprocessed the PCR reads with MiXCR, giving one entry per CDR3 protein. The sample holds hundreds of thousands of distinct CDR3 sequences, approximately 13% seen once. This sample comprised PBMCs, mostly from graft donor cells, obtained 360 days after TCRalphabeta/CD19-depleted stem cell transplant. The receptors here all came from a male patient under 18 who had a stem cell transplant for acute myeloid leukemia, so the T cells may come from the graft donor. The CDR3 runs from the conserved cysteine through the conserved F or W. Each record gives: V gene, D gene, J gene, clone size, CDR3 protein, CDR3 DNA. A D gene is named only where the DNA matches it firmly. Expanded clones get a size class; other rows say once, few or many, or leave the size out.

V gene: TRBV18; D gene: TRBD2; J gene: TRBJ2-5; clone size: .; CDR3 protein: CASSPRTSRETQYF; CDR3 DNA: TGTGCCAGCTCACCACGGACTAGCCGAGAGACCCAGTACTTC
V gene: TRBV7-9; D gene: .; J gene: TRBJ2-7; clone size: many; CDR3 protein: CASSLSPETSSYEQYF; CDR3 DNA: TGTGCCAGCAGCTTGTCTCCCGAAACCTCCTCCTACGAGCAGTACTTC
V gene: TRBV4-2; D gene: TRBD2; J gene: TRBJ2-1; clone size: few; CDR3 protein: CASSQETPSGSYNEQFF; CDR3 DNA: TGTGCCAGCAGCCAAGAGACCCCTAGCGGCTCCTACAATGAGCAGTTCTTC
V gene: TRBV29-1; D gene: .; J gene: TRBJ2-1; clone size: few; CDR3 protein: CSVLGVGAGSPAREQFF; CDR3 DNA: TGCAGCGTTCTTGGGGTCGGGGCGGGATCCCCTGCGCGTGAGCAGTTCTTC
V gene: TRBV7-6; D gene: .; J gene: TRBJ2-7; clone size: few; CDR3 protein: CASSLSELSYEQYF; CDR3 DNA: TGTGCCAGCAGCTTATCCGAGCTTTCCTACGAGCAGTACTTC
V gene: TRBV25-1; D gene: .; J gene: TRBJ2-7; clone size: many; CDR3 protein: CAWGSPAEQYF; CDR3 DNA: TGTGCCTGGGGGTCTCCTGCCGAGCAGTACTTC
V gene: TRBV4-3; D gene: .; J gene: TRBJ1-4; clone size: .; CDR3 protein: CASSQDLFGTNNEKLFF; CDR3 DNA: TGCGCCAGCAGCCAAGATTTATTCGGGACAAATAATGAAAAACTGTTTTTT
V gene: TRBV6-1; D gene: TRBD2; J gene: TRBJ2-6; clone size: few; CDR3 protein: CASTRGVGANVLTF; CDR3 DNA: TGTGCCAGCACCCGGGGGGTAGGGGCCAACGTCCTGACTTTC
V gene: TRBV14; D gene: .; J gene: TRBJ1-6; clone size: .; CDR3 protein: CASSQQWSNSPLHF; CDR3 DNA: TGTGCCAGCAGCCAACAGTGGTCTAATTCACCCCTCCACTTT
V gene: TRBV27; D gene: .; J gene: TRBJ2-1; clone size: few; CDR3 protein: CASSPGSEQFF; CDR3 DNA: TGTGCCAGCAGTCCGGGCAGCGAGCAGTTCTTC
V gene: TRBV12-3/TRBV12-4; D gene: TRBD1; J gene: TRBJ2-5; clone size: few; CDR3 protein: CASSPGDRGLAGETQYF; CDR3 DNA: TGTGCCAGCAGTCCAGGGGACAGGGGGCTAGCGGGAGAGACCCAGTACTTC
V gene: TRBV7-6; D gene: .; J gene: TRBJ2-5; clone size: few; CDR3 protein: CASSLQTELGETQYF; CDR3 DNA: TGTGCCAGCAGCTTACAGACGGAGCTTGGAGAGACCCAGTACTTC
V gene: TRBV7-6; D gene: TRBD1; J gene: TRBJ2-5; clone size: .; CDR3 protein: CASSLDRDQETQYF; CDR3 DNA: TGTGCCAGCAGCCTGGACAGGGACCAAGAGACCCAGTACTTC
V gene: TRBV15; D gene: .; J gene: TRBJ2-7; clone size: many; CDR3 protein: CATSSENIIEQYF; CDR3 DNA: TGTGCCACCAGCAGCGAAAATATCATCGAGCAGTACTTC
V gene: TRBV3-1; D gene: .; J gene: TRBJ2-7; clone size: .; CDR3 protein: CASSQDGGRGYEQYF; CDR3 DNA: TGTGCCAGCAGCCAAGATGGCGGCAGGGGATACGAGCAGTACTTC
V gene: TRBV25-1; D gene: TRBD2; J gene: TRBJ2-7; clone size: many; CDR3 protein: CASSPPLAGGPHEQYF; CDR3 DNA: TGTGCCAGCAGTCCACCTCTGGCGGGAGGGCCCCACGAGCAGTACTTC
V gene: TRBV27; D gene: TRBD2; J gene: TRBJ2-7; clone size: many; CDR3 protein: CASSSLAGAYEQYF; CDR3 DNA: TGTGCCAGCAGTTCACTAGCGGGAGCCTACGAGCAGTACTTC
V gene: TRBV7-8; D gene: .; J gene: TRBJ2-3; clone size: few; CDR3 protein: CASSYSGRQADTQYF; CDR3 DNA: TGTGCCAGCAGCTATAGTGGCCGGCAGGCAGATACGCAGTATTTT
V gene: TRBV6-5; D gene: .; J gene: TRBJ2-7; clone size: .; CDR3 protein: CASSYIAPGQGYEQYF; CDR3 DNA: TGTGCCAGCAGTTACATTGCCCCAGGGCAGGGATACGAGCAGTACTTC
V gene: TRBV11-2; D gene: TRBD2; J gene: TRBJ2-7; clone size: many; CDR3 protein: CASSLGLADSYEQYF; CDR3 DNA: TGTGCCAGCAGCCTTGGACTAGCGGATTCCTACGAGCAGTACTTC
V gene: TRBV10-3; D gene: .; J gene: TRBJ1-3; clone size: many; CDR3 protein: CAIRAGASGNTIYF; CDR3 DNA: TGTGCCATCAGGGCAGGGGCTTCTGGAAACACCATATATTTT
V gene: TRBV25-1; D gene: .; J gene: TRBJ1-5; clone size: few; CDR3 protein: CASSEGSNQPQHF; CDR3 DNA: TGTGCCAGCAGTGAAGGTAGCAATCAGCCCCAGCATTTT
V gene: TRBV7-2; D gene: .; J gene: TRBJ2-2; clone size: many; CDR3 protein: CASSPSPTGELFF; CDR3 DNA: TGTGCCAGCAGCCCCTCTCCGACCGGGGAGCTGTTTTTT
V gene: TRBV28; D gene: TRBD1; J gene: TRBJ1-2; clone size: few; CDR3 protein: CAGSGGGLNYGYTF; CDR3 DNA: TGCGCCGGATCAGGGGGCGGCCTTAACTATGGCTACACCTTC
V gene: TRBV5-1; D gene: .; J gene: TRBJ2-6; clone size: .; CDR3 protein: CASSLGRERPGANVLTF; CDR3 DNA: TGCGCCAGCAGCTTGGGACGGGAGCGACCTGGGGCCAACGTCCTGACTTTC
V gene: TRBV12-3/TRBV12-4; D gene: TRBD1; J gene: TRBJ2-5; clone size: many; CDR3 protein: CASSQTTGGGQETQYF; CDR3 DNA: TGTGCCAGCAGTCAAACGACAGGGGGCGGTCAAGAGACCCAGTACTTC
V gene: TRBV7-2; D gene: .; J gene: TRBJ2-1; clone size: .; CDR3 protein: CASSLGWAWDEQFF; CDR3 DNA: TGTGCCAGCAGCTTAGGATGGGCTTGGGATGAGCAGTTCTTC
V gene: TRBV29-1; D gene: .; J gene: TRBJ2-5; clone size: many; CDR3 protein: CSVEGASESGIQETQYF; CDR3 DNA: TGCAGCGTTGAAGGGGCTAGCGAGAGTGGGATCCAAGAGACCCAGTACTTC
V gene: TRBV7-3; D gene: .; J gene: TRBJ2-2; clone size: few; CDR3 protein: CASSLRTVLNTGELFF; CDR3 DNA: TGTGCCAGCAGCCTCAGGACGGTACTGAACACCGGGGAGCTGTTTTTT
V gene: TRBV20-1; D gene: .; J gene: TRBJ2-3; clone size: many; CDR3 protein: CSARDRYSREDGTDTQYF; CDR3 DNA: TGCAGTGCTAGAGATCGATATAGCAGGGAGGATGGGACAGATACGCAGTATTTT
V gene: TRBV7-2; D gene: .; J gene: TRBJ2-7; clone size: once; CDR3 protein: CASSLLGLAKTGQYF; CDR3 DNA: TGTGCCAGCAGCTTGCTCGGCCTAGCAAAAACAGGGCAGTACTTC